This TCR beta chain derives from a study of blood T cell repertoires in COVID-19. The overall study: Both acute and convalescent COVID-19 samples were obtained from the United States, Italy and Spain. Sample material is recorded as cDNA or gDNA derived from T cells, B-cell-depleted T cells, or PBMCs.

CDR3 length: 13 residues. From germline, CDR1 is SEHNR and CDR2 FQNEAQ (reference sequence). V lost 6 bases to trimming and J lost 1 base, with 9 bases between them. Original processing notes: Reference gene primer amplification in the assay estimated nucleated cell counts. The method was immunoSEQ multiplex PCR; TCRdb's version includes in-frame clones alone and lacks a portion of them. That table gives V, J and clone size, and the DNA gave D and trimming. The repertoire has roughly 180,000 clones, roughly 85% of them found once; the top ten carry 8.2%. The sequenced material came from peripheral blood. The gene calls are TRBV7-9 and TRBJ1-1; D gene unclear. This sequence was found in a woman between 55 and 75 years old with acute or convalescent COVID-19. CDR3: CASSRVGNTEAFF. CDR3 coding DNA: TGTGCCAGCAGTCGGGTAGGGAACACTGAAGCTTTCTTT.